The 3 T cell receptor beta chains listed next were all sequenced from one sample in a study of T-cell reconstitution after alpha-beta-depleted transplantation in children. A library of TCRbeta sequences, prepared with unique molecular identifiers, was generated. Via MiXCR, TCRdb re-called the PCR reads, giving one row per CDR3 protein. This sample has about 600,000 distinct CDR3 sequences; 20% to 25% occur once, and the top ten carry roughly 15%. The sample consisted of PBMCs, mostly from graft donor cells, taken 360 days after TCRalphabeta/CD19-depleted stem cell transplant. The receptors were sampled from a boy under two years old who had a stem cell transplant for acute myeloid leukemia, so the T cells may come from the graft donor.

Concerning this clonotype: This CDR3 is missing its conserved last phenylalanine or tryptophan, likely due to a read error. The chain has TRBV19 and TRBJ2-7; D not resolved. Trimming pared 3 bases from V and 3 bases from J, leaving 3 bases between. Germline V CDR1 and CDR2: LNHDA, SQIVND (reference sequence). This CDR3 region has 11 residues. The CDR3 protein is CASSIGYEQYL. In DNA form, the CDR3 reads TGTGCCAGTAGTATTGGCTACGAGCAGTACCTC.

The V call is TRBV6-5, the J call TRBJ2-1; maybe TRBD2 (7 bases). The CDR3 spans 17 residues. Germline CDR1 and CDR2: MNHEY and SVGAGI. V was shortened by 0 bases and J by 5 bases, with 17 bases between the two germline ends. The CDR3 bases are TGTGCCAGCAGTTACTCGCTGGGAGGGGGAATCGACAATGAGCAGTTCTTC. It translates to CASSYSLGGGIDNEQFF.

This clonotype has just a few counts. The V and J genes are TRBV27 and TRBJ2-4; unclear D gene. CDR1 and CDR2 from the germline V gene are MNHEY and SMNVEV (reference sequence). The V gene lost 10 bases and the J gene lost 3 bases, with 16 bases spanning the gap. The CDR3 is 14 residues long. The CDR3 DNA sequence: TGTGCCACCGCGACTTCACCCAACAAAAACATTCAGTACTTC. Amino acids: CATATSPNKNIQYF.